This entry features one TCR beta chain sequence. Its antigen is still unknown. Base qualities are not provided; no much larger clone lies one nucleotide away. The source of the sample is a study of T cell responses to AZD1222 COVID-19 vaccine (dated by TCRdb to 2020 to 2022). Turning to the overall study: AZD1222 recipients given second doses at about 4 weeks or at about 12 weeks were pooled, since spike-specific TCR depth and breadth were not found to differ between the two schedules. Enrollment into the trials was organized by age into subgroups of 18-55, 56-69 and 70-plus years, and those subgroups contained roughly 140, 27 and 60 TCR-sequenced participants, respectively. TCR sequencing covered 230 or so trial participants: approximately 200 given two doses of AZD1222 and around 26 given two doses of MenACWY control vaccine. General findings and caveats noted by the study authors: Conclusions about previously exposed vaccinees are limited, since just a handful of AZD1222 recipients were seropositive for SARS-CoV-2 at baseline. Because no day 14 peak-response samples were available, the repertoires could be characterized only after the peak T cell response. CD4 TCRs associated with the vaccine covered the entire spike protein, and the dominant responses were in regions 160-218 and 743-854. Reportedly, close to half of the unique spike-specific TCRs recognized epitopes lying outside the regions that are mutated in the B.1.351 and B.1.1.7 variants. In the small 56-69-year group, the increase in depth fell short of significance, most likely because of low power. Spike-specific TCR breadth and depth rose significantly after two AZD1222 doses compared with day 0 and with MenACWY recipients. Most participants were white British and females outnumbered males, and the authors suggested that clonal diversity may have been underestimated.

Per the publication, the time point label means: baseline before first vaccination. Samples from vaccinated people were obtained from the UK trials COV001 and COV002, which included a single-blind randomized controlled phase 2/3 trial of AZD1222 (ChAdOx1 nCoV-19) in healthy adults. For TCRbeta chain sequencing, PBMC samples from trial participants were taken at day 0 and at day 28 after the second dose. The V end loses 5 bases and the J end loses 2 bases, and a stretch of 15 bases separates them. Reading the germline V gene gives CDR1 KGHDR and CDR2 SFDVKD. The CDR3 goes from the cysteine to the phenylalanine over 16 residues. Just the 48-base CDR3 DNA is kept, in frame starting at base 1. The CDR3 regions of human TCRbeta chains were analyzed by immunosequencing. On the authors' methods: Repertoire TCRs were matched against a reference library of SARS-CoV-2-specific TCRs generated with the MIRA antigen-specificity platform. Breadth was defined as the fraction of unique TCRs that were SARS-CoV-2-associated, and depth was defined as the fraction of total T cells that were SARS-CoV-2-associated. Using the MIRA data, each spike-specific TCR was mapped to the spike region that the TCR reacts to and placed in a CD4 or CD8 class. Log10-transformed breadth and depth values were compared by one-way ANOVA with Sidak's multiple comparisons tests. What TCRdb holds here is the immuneACCESS table cut down to in-frame rearrangements. Part of the clones is not present; checked against another copy, under half of the missing clones reflect an unresolved V gene, and the others are unexplained. Clonal size and the V and J genes are those of that table, whereas D and trimming came from the DNA. The table for this sample lists 200,000 or so clones; approximately 90% of them were counted only once. In total, the top ten clones hold under 8% of the sample.

This sequence originates from an adult in good health. The sample consisted of peripheral blood, taken on day 0 of AZD1222 vaccination. The sequence links TRBV24-1 to TRBJ2-1; matching of 6 bases hints at TRBD2 as the D gene. The DNA sequence is given as TGTGCCACCAGTGCAGGAGAGTGGGGGGCCTACAATGAGCAGTTCTTC. Translated, it reads CATSAGEWGAYNEQFF.